These T cell receptor beta chains were read from a single sample in a study of patients and donors after allogeneic stem cell transplantation. Using its own MiXCR run on the RT-PCR reads, TCRdb lists one record per CDR3 protein. This sample has 410,000 or so distinct CDR3 sequences, with roughly 16% found just once. Sequenced material: blood, either unsorted or a sorted T cell fraction (not recorded which). These receptors were collected from a human donor who was either an allogeneic HSCT recipient or a stem cell or donor lymphocyte infusion donor (not recorded which). It is not recorded whose cells these are; they may come from a transplant donor. The CDR3 runs from the conserved cysteine through the conserved F or W.

TRBV5-1,TRBJ2-2,CASSSTSYNTGELFF
TRBV5-6,TRBJ2-5,CASSTPLAAQETQYF
TRBV6-5,TRBJ2-2,CASSYETGGTARVLFF
TRBV6-5,TRBJ2-7,CASSYRTGYEQYF
TRBV6-2/TRBV6-3,TRBJ2-7,CASSYSPSGTGEQYF
TRBV12-3/TRBV12-4,TRBJ2-1,CASWDSNNEQFF
TRBV19,TRBJ2-2,CASSMTTVTGELFF
TRBV7-8,TRBJ1-4,CASSLEAGDEKLFF
TRBV7-6,TRBJ2-1,CASSLLAPLNEQFF
TRBV7-8,TRBJ2-6,CASSLETWESSGANVLTF
TRBV12-3/TRBV12-4,TRBJ1-5,CASSFRGEQPQHF
TRBV20-1,TRBJ2-1,CSAITRSYNEQFF
TRBV10-3,TRBJ2-1,CAISGQTSGTYNEQFF
TRBV7-8,TRBJ1-5,CASSHYHWGQGFYSNQPQHF
TRBV11-3,TRBJ2-7,CASSLDNSPRAYEQYF
TRBV25-1,TRBJ1-1,CARPTVNTEAFF
TRBV7-9,TRBJ2-2,CASSLLGSAGELFF
TRBV10-3,TRBJ1-2,CASRDSDYGYTF
TRBV24-1,TRBJ2-3,CATSNRDTQYF
TRBV4-3,TRBJ2-7,CASSQASQGAYEQYF
TRBV10-3,TRBJ1-5,CAISPGDRGNQPQHF
TRBV7-3,TRBJ1-6,CASSPDRNSPLHF
TRBV4-1,TRBJ2-7,CASSQWDVDSYEQYF
TRBV19,TRBJ2-1,CASSMASVHEQFF
TRBV7-3,TRBJ2-1,CASSLRGGAAQGEQFF
TRBV25-1,TRBJ2-7,CASVQAKSYEQYF